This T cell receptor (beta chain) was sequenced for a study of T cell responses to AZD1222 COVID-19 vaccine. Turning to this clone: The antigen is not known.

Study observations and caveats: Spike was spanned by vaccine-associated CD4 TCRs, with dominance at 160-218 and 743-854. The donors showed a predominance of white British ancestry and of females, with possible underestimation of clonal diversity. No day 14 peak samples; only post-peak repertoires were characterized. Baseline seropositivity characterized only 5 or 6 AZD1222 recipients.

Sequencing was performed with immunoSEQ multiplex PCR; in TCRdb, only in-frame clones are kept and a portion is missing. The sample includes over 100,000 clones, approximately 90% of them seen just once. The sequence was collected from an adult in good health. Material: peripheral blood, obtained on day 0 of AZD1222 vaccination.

The CDR3 region is CAISERGNTIYF. The CDR3 DNA is TGTGCCATCAGTGAGAGGGGAAACACCATATATTTT. The chain is built from TRBV10-3 and TRBJ1-3, with D unclear. V dropped 2 bases and J dropped 4 bases, with 3 bases sitting between them. The CDR3 spans 12 residues. Germline V gene sequence: CDR1 ENHRY, CDR2 SYGVKD.